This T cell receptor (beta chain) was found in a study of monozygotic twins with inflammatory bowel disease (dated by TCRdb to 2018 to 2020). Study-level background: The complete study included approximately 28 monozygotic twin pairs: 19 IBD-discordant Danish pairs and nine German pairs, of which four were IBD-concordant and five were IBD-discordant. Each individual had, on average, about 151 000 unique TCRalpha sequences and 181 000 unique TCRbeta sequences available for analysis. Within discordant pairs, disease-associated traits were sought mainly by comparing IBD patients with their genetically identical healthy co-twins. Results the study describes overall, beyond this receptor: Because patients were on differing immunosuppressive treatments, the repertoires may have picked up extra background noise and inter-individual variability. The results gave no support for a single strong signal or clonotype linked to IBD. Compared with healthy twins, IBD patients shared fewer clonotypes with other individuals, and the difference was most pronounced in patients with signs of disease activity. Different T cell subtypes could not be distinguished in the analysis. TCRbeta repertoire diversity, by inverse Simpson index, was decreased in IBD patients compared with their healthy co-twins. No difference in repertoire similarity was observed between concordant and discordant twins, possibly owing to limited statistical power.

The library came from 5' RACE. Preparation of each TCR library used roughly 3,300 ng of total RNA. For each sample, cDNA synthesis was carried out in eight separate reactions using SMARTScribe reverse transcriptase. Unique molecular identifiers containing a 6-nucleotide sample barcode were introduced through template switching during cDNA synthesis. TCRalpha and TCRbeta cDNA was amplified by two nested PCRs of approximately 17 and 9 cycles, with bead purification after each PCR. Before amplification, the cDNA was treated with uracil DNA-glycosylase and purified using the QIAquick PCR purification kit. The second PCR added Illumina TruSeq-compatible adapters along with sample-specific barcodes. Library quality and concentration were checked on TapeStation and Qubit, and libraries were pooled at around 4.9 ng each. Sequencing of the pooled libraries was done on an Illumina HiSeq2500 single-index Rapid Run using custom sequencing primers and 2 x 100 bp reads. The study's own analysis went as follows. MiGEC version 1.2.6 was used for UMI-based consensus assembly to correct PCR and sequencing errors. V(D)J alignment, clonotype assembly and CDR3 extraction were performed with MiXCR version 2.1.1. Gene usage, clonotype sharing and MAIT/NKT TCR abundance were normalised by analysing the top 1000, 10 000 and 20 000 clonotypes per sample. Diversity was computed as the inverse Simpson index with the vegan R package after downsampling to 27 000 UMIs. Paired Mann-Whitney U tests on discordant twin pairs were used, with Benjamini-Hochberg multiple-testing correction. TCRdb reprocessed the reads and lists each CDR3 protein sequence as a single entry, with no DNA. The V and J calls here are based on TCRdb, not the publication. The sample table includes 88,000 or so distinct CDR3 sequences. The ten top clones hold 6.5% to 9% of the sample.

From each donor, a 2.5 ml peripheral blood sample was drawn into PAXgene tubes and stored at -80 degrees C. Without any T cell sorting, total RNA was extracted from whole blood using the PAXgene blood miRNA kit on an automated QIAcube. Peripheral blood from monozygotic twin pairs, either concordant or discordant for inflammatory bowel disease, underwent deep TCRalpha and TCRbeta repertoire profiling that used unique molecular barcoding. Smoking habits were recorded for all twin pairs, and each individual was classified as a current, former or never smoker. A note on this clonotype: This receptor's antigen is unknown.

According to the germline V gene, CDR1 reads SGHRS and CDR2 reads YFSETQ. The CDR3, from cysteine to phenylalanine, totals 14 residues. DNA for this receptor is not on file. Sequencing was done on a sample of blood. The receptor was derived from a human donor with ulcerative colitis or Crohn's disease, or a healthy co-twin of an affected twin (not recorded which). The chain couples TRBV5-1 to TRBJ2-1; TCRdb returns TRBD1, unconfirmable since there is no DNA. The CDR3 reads CASTPGQSYNEQFF.